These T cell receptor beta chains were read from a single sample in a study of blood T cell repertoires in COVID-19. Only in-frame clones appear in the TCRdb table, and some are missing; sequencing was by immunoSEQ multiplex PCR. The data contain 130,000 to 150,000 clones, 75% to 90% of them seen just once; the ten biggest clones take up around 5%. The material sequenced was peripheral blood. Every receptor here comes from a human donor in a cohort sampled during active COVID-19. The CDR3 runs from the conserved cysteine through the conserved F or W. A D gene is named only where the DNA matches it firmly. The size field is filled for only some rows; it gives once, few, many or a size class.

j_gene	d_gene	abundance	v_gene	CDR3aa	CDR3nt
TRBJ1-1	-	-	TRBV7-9	CASSLVPGNTEAFF	TGTGCCAGCAGCTTAGTTCCAGGGAACACTGAAGCTTTCTTT
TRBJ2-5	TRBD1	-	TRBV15	CATKKGTGTDQETQYF	TGTGCCACCAAGAAAGGAACGGGGACAGATCAAGAGACCCAGTACTTC
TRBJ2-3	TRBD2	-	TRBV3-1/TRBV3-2	CASRSVTSGRSTDTQYF	TGTGCCAGCAGGTCCGTCACTAGCGGGAGATCCACAGATACGCAGTATTTT
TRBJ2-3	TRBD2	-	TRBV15	CATSRGAGNTDTQYF	TGTGCCACCAGCAGAGGAGCGGGGAACACAGATACGCAGTATTTT
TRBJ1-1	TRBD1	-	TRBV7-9	CASSSRQGMIEAFF	TGTGCCAGCAGCTCCCGACAGGGAATGATTGAAGCTTTCTTT
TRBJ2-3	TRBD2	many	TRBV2	CASSAPGTSGSIVTDTQYF	TGTGCCAGCAGCGCCCCGGGGACTAGCGGGAGTATAGTAACAGATACGCAGTATTTT
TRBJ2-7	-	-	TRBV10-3	CAISESAMDEQYF	TGTGCCATCAGTGAGTCCGCGATGGACGAGCAGTACTTC
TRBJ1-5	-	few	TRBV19	CASSSQVNQPQHF	TGTGCCAGTAGTAGCCAGGTCAATCAGCCCCAGCATTTT
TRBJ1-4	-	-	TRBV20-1	CSASGGQLEKLFF	TGCAGTGCTAGTGGGGGGCAGCTTGAAAAACTGTTTTTT
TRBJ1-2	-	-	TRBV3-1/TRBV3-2	CASSRGNEPGYTF	TGTGCCAGCAGCAGGGGGAACGAGCCCGGCTACACCTTC
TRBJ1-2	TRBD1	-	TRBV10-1	CASSESRDRGCSGYTF	TGCGCCAGCAGTGAATCCCGGGACAGGGGCTGTAGCGGCTACACCTTC
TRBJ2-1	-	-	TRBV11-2	CASSLDRGEGPGEQFF	TGTGCCAGCAGCTTAGATAGGGGGGAGGGCCCAGGTGAGCAGTTCTTC
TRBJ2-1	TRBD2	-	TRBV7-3	CASSPQGVAGVNEQFF	TGTGCCAGCAGCCCTCAGGGGGTAGCGGGGGTCAATGAGCAGTTCTTC
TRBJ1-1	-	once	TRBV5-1	CASSLDGGISNTEAFF	TGCGCCAGCAGCTTGGATGGAGGGATCAGCAACACTGAAGCTTTCTTT
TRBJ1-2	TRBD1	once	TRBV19	CASSIQGVVRGYTF	TGTGCCAGTAGTATACAGGGGGTAGTGAGAGGCTACACCTTC
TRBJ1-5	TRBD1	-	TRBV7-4	CASSRDSRDNQPQHF	TGTGCCAGCAGCCGGGACAGTAGAGACAATCAGCCCCAGCATTTT
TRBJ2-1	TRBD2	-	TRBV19	CASSRLTSGRASEQFF	TGTGCCAGTAGTAGGCTGACTAGCGGGAGGGCCAGTGAGCAGTTCTTC
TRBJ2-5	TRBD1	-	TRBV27	CASSLIDRVRLETQYF	TGTGCCAGCAGTTTAATCGACAGGGTGAGGCTGGAGACCCAGTACTTC
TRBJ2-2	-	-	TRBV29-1	CSVEVWGGQTGELFF	TGCAGCGTTGAAGTCTGGGGGGGCCAAACCGGGGAGCTGTTTTTT
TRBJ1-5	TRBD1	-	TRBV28	CASNGQEIGNQPQHF	TGTGCCAGCAATGGACAGGAGATAGGCAATCAGCCCCAGCATTTT
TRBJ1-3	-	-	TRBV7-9	CASSLTRATSGNTIYF	TGTGCCAGCAGCCTTACCAGGGCTACCTCTGGAAACACCATATATTTT
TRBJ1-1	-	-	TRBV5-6	CASSLSSGGARSEAFF	TGTGCCAGCAGCTTGAGCTCGGGGGGGGCCCGGTCTGAAGCTTTCTTT
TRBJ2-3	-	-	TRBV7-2	CASIPRWASDTQYF	TGTGCCAGCATCCCCCGTTGGGCTTCAGATACGCAGTATTTT
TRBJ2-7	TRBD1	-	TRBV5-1	CASSFGTEYEQYF	TGCGCCAGCAGCTTTGGGACAGAATACGAGCAGTACTTC
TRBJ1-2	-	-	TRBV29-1	CSVGKGGGGRGYTF	TGCAGCGTTGGCAAGGGTGGGGGCGGCCGCGGCTACACCTTC
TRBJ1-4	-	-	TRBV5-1	CASSLDSQGGEKLFF	TGCGCCAGCAGCTTGGATTCCCAGGGTGGTGAAAAACTGTTTTTT
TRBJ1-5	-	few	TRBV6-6	CASSYPGTPNQPQHF	TGTGCCAGCAGTTACCCCGGGACACCGAATCAGCCCCAGCATTTT
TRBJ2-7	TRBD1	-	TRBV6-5	CASSYSGQGSGYEQYF	TGTGCCAGCAGTTACTCTGGACAGGGAAGCGGCTACGAGCAGTACTTC
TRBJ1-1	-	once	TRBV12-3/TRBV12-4	CASSWPGNTEAFF	TGTGCCAGCAGTTGGCCAGGGAACACTGAAGCTTTCTTT
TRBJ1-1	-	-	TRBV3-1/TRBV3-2	CAAGGENTEAFF	TGTGCCGCGGGGGGAGAGAACACTGAAGCTTTCTTT
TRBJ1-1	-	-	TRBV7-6	CASSLVPGNTEAFF	TGTGCCAGCAGCTTAGTCCCGGGGAACACTGAAGCTTTCTTT
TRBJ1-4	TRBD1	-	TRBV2	CASRGDRDLLDFEKLFF	TGTGCCAGCAGGGGGGACAGGGACTTACTAGACTTTGAAAAACTGTTTTTT
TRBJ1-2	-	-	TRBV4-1	CASSQESNSNYGYTF	TGCGCCAGCAGCCAAGAGTCCAACTCTAACTATGGCTACACCTTC
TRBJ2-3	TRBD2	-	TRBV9	CASSVAPSGAPAGTDTQYF	TGTGCCAGCAGCGTAGCCCCTAGCGGGGCCCCCGCGGGCACAGATACGCAGTATTTT
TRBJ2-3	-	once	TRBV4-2	CASSQGADRDTQYF	TGTGCCAGCAGCCAAGGGGCAGATCGAGATACGCAGTATTTT
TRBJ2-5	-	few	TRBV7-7	CASSLGPLTGQETQYF	TGTGCTAGCAGCTTAGGGCCCCTGACAGGCCAAGAGACCCAGTACTTC
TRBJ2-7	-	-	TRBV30	CAWSVHGHEQYF	TGTGCCTGGAGTGTACATGGCCACGAGCAGTACTTC
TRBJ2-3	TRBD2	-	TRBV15	CATKRGGPSTDTQYF	TGTGCCACCAAGCGCGGGGGGCCTAGCACAGATACGCAGTATTTT
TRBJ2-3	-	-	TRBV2	CASSDERESTGADTQYF	TGTGCCAGCAGTGATGAGCGGGAGTCTACAGGGGCAGATACGCAGTATTTT
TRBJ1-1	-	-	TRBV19	CASSITRDTEAFF	TGTGCCAGTAGTATAACCCGCGACACTGAAGCTTTCTTT
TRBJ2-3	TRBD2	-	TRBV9	CASSVGGGGGSTDTQYF	TGTGCCAGCAGCGTTGGGGGGGGCGGGGGGAGCACAGATACGCAGTATTTT
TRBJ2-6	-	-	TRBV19	CASSNPLDSSGANVLTF	TGTGCCAGTAGTAACCCTCTCGACAGCTCTGGGGCCAACGTCCTGACTTTC
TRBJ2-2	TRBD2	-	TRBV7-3	CASSYPAGAPTTGELFF	TGTGCCAGCAGCTATCCCGCGGGAGCCCCTACCACCGGGGAGCTGTTTTTT
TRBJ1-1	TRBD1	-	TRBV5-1	CASRMGRGLLNTEAFF	TGCGCCAGCAGAATGGGCAGGGGGCTTTTGAACACTGAAGCTTTCTTT
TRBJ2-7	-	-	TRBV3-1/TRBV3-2	CASEGRGQYF	TGTGCCAGCGAGGGGCGGGGGCAGTACTTC
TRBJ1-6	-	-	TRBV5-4	CASSLGHNNSPLHF	TGTGCCAGCAGCTTGGGACATAATAATTCACCCCTCCACTTT
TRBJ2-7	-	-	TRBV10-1	CASSSDLKQGYASYEQYF	TGCGCCAGCAGTTCCGATCTAAAGCAGGGATATGCCTCCTACGAGCAGTACTTC